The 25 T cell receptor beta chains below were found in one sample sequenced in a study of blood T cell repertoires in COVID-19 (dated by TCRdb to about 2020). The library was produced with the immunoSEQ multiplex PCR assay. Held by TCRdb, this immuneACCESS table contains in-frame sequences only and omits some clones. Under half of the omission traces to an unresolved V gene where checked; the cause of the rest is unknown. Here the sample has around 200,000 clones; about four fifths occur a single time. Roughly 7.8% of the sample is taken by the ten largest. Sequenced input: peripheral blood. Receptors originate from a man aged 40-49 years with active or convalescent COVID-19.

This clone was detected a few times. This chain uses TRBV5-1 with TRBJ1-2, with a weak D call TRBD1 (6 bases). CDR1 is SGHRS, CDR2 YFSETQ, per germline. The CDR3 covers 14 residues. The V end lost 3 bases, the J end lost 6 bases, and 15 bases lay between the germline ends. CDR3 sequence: CASSSTGWSDGYTF. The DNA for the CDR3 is TGCGCCAGCAGCTCGACAGGATGGTCAGATGGCTACACCTTC.

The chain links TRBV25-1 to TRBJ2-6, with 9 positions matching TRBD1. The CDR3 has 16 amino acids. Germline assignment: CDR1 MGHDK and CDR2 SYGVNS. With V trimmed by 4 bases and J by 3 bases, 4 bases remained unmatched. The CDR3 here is CASSVTGGGGANVLTF. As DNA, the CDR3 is TGTGCCAGCAGTGTTACAGGGGGCGGTGGGGCCAACGTCCTGACTTTC. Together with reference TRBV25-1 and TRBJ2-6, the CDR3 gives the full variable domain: EADIYQTPRYLVIGTGKKITLECSQTMGHDKMYWYQQDPGMELHLIHYSYGVNSTEKGDLSSESTVSRIRTEHFPLTLESARPSHTSQYLCASSVTGGGGANVLTFGAGSRLTVL.

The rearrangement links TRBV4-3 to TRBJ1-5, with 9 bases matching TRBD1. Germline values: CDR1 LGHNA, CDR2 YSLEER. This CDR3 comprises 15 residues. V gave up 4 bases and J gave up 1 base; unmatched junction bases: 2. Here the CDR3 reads CASSRTGASNQPQHF. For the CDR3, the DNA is TGCGCCAGCAGCCGGACAGGGGCGAGCAATCAGCCCCAGCATTTT.

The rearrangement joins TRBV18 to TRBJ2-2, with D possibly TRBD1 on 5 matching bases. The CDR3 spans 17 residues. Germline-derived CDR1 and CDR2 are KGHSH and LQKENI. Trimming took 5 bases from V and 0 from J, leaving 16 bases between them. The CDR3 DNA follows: TGTGCCAGCTCATCGACCCTTACAGGAACGAACACCGGGGAGCTGTTTTTT. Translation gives CASSSTLTGTNTGELFF.

CDR3: CASSSGDRFNSPLHF. DNA for the CDR3: TGTGCCAGCAGTTCCGGGGACAGATTCAATTCACCCCTCCACTTT. The V and J genes are TRBV6-5 and TRBJ1-6; 7 bases match TRBD1. The CDR3 is made up of 15 amino acids. The V segment lost 4 bases and the J segment 7 bases; nucleotides outside the gene matches: 7. The germline CDR1 and CDR2 sequences are MNHEY and SVGAGI.

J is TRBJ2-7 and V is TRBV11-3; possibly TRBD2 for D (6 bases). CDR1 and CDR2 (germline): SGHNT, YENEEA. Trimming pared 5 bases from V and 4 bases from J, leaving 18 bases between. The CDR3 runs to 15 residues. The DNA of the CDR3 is TGTGCCAGCAGCCCCCCGGGACTCTTTTTGTACGAGCAGTACTTC. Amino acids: CASSPPGLFLYEQYF.

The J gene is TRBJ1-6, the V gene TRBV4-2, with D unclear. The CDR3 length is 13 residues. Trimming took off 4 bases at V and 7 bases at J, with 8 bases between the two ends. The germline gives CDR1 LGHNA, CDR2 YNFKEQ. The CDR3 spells CASSLSLNSPLHF. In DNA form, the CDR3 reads TGTGCCAGCAGCCTCTCCTTGAATTCACCCCTCCACTTT.

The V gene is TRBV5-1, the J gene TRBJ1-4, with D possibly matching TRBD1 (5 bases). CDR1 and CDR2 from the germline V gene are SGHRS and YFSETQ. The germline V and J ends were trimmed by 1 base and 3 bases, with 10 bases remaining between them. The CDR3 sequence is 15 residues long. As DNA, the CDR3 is TGCGCCAGCAGCTTGAACGGGGGTTCTAATGAAAAACTGTTTTTT. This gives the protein CASSLNGGSNEKLFF. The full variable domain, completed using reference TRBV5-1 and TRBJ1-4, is KAGVTQTPRYLIKTRGQQVTLSCSPISGHRSVSWYQQTPGQGLQFLFEYFSETQRNKGNFPGRFSGRQFSNSRSEMNVSTLELGDSALYLCASSLNGGSNEKLFFGSGTQLSVL.

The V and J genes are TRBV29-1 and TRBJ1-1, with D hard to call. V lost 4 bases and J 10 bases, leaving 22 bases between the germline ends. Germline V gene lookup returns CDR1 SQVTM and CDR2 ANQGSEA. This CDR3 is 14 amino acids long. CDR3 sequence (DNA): TGCAGCGTTGTTACTTGGCCTCAGGTGGGTTCAGCTTTCTTT. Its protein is CSVVTWPQVGSAFF.

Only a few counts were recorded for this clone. In DNA, the CDR3 is TGTGCCAGCAGCGTACGGTCTCAGGACAGGGCTCGCGGCACCGGGGAGCTGTTTTTT. As protein: CASSVRSQDRARGTGELFF. This rearrangement joins TRBV9 to TRBJ2-2; TRBD1 agrees at 8 bases. CDR3 size: 19 residues. V lost 1 base, J lost 4 bases, and 15 bases stayed unmatched. The germline gives CDR1 SGDLS, CDR2 YYNGEE.

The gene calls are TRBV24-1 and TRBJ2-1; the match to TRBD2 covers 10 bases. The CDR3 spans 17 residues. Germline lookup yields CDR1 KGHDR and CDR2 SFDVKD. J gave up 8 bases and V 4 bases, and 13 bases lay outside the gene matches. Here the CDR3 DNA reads TGTGCCACCAGTGACCCCCAAGGACTAGCGGTCTCGGATGAGCAGTTCTTC. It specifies CATSDPQGLAVSDEQFF.

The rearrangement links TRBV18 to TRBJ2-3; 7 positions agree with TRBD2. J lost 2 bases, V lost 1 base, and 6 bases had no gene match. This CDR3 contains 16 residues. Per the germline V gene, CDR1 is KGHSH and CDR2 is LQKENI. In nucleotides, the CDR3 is TGTGCCAGCTCACCACTAGCGGGCGGGACCACAGATACGCAGTATTTT. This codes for CASSPLAGGTTDTQYF. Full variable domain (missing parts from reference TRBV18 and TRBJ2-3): NAGVMQNPRHLVRRRGQEARLRCSPMKGHSHVYWYRQLPEEGLKFMVYLQKENIIDESGMPKERFSAEFPKEGPSILRIQQVVRGDSAAYFCASSPLAGGTTDTQYFGPGTRLTVL.

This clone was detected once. The CDR3 bases are TGTGCCACCGGACAGGGCGCCCAATCCGATACGCAGTATTTT. It yields the protein CATGQGAQSDTQYF. The gene calls are TRBV10-3 and TRBJ2-3; 8 positions match TRBD1. Germline values: CDR1 ENHRY, CDR2 SYGVKD. The CDR3 contains 14 residues. V dropped 10 bases and J dropped 6; count of bases not matched to a gene: 12.

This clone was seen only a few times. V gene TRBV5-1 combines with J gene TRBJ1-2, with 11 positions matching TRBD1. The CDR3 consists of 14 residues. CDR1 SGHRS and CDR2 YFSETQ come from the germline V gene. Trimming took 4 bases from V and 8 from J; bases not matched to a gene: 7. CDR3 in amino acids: CASSEGTGGRGYTF. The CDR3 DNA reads TGCGCCAGCAGCGAAGGGACAGGGGGAAGAGGCTACACCTTC.

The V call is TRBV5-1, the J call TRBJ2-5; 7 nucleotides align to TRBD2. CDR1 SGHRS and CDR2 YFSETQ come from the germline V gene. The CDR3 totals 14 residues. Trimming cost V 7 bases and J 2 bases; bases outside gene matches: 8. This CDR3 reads CASAGRVGQETQYF. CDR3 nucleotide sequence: TGCGCCAGCGCAGGGAGGGTGGGACAAGAGACCCAGTACTTC.

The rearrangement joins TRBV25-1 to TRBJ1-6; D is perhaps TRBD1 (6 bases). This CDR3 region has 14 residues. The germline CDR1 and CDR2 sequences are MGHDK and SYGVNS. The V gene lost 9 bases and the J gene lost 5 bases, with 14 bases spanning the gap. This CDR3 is CASTGNMNNSPLHF. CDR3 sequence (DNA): TGTGCCAGTACAGGGAATATGAATAATTCACCCCTCCACTTT. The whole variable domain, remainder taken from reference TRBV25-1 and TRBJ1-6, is EADIYQTPRYLVIGTGKKITLECSQTMGHDKMYWYQQDPGMELHLIHYSYGVNSTEKGDLSSESTVSRIRTEHFPLTLESARPSHTSQYLCASTGNMNNSPLHFGNGTRLTVT.

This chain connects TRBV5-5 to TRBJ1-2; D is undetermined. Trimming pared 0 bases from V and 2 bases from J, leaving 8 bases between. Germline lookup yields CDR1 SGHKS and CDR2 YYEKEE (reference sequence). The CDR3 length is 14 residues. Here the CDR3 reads CASSLDSSNYGYTF. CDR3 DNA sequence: TGTGCCAGCAGCTTGGATTCGTCGAACTATGGCTACACCTTC.

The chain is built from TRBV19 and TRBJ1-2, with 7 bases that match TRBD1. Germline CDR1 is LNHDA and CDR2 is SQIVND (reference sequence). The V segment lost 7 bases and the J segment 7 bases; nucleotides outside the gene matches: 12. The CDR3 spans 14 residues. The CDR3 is CASILGTGAGGYTF. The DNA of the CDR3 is TGTGCCAGTATTCTAGGAACAGGGGCGGGTGGCTACACCTTC.

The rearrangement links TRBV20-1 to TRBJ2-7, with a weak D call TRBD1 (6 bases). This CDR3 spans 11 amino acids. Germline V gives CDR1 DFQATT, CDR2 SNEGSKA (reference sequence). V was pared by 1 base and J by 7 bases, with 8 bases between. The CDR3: CSARGGREQYF. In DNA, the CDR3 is TGCAGTGCTAGAGGGGGGCGGGAGCAGTACTTC.

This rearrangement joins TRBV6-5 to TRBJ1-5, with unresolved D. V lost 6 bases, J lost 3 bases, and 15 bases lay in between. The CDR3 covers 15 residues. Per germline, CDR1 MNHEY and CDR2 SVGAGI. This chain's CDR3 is CASSPSGWANQPQHF. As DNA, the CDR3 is TGTGCCAGCAGCCCGTCGGGGTGGGCCAATCAGCCCCAGCATTTT.

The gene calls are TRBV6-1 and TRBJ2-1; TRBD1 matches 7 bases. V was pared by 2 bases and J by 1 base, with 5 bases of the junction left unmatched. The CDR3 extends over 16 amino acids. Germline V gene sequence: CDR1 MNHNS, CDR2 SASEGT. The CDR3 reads CASSEHRGQSYNEQFF. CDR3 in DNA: TGTGCCAGCAGTGAACATAGGGGGCAGTCCTACAATGAGCAGTTCTTC.

The CDR3 sequence is CASSLARTGKNEQFF. Here the CDR3 DNA reads TGTGCCAGCAGCTTAGCGAGGACAGGGAAGAATGAGCAGTTCTTC. The V call is TRBV7-2, the J call TRBJ2-1; 8 bases agree with TRBD1. The junction had 5 bases not matched to a gene; V was cut back by 0 bases and J by 7 bases. In germline, CDR1 is SGHTA, CDR2 FQGNSA. This CDR3 is 15 amino acids long.

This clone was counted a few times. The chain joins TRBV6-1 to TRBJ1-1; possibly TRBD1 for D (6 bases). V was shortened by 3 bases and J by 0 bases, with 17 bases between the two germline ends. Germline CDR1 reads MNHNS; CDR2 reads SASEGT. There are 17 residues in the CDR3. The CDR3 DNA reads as TGTGCCAGCAGTGATAGGGCCATAACAGGGCTGAACACTGAAGCTTTCTTT. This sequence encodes CASSDRAITGLNTEAFF.

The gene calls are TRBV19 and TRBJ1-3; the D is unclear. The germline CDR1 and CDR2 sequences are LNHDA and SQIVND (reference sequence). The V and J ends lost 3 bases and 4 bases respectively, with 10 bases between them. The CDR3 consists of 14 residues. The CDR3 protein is CASSMASRGNTIYF. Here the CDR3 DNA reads TGTGCCAGTAGTATGGCCTCCCGCGGAAACACCATATATTTT.

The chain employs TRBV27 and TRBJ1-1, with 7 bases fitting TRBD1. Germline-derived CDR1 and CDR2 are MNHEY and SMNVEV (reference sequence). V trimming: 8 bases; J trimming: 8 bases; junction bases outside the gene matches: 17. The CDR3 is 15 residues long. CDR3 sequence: CASRSSWTGEWEAFF. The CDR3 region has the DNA TGTGCCAGCCGTTCTTCGTGGACAGGAGAATGGGAAGCTTTCTTT.